One and the same sample provided the 2 T cell receptor beta chains below, sequenced in a study of control samples from healthy donors and cancer patients. The table came from immunoSEQ multiplex PCR; TCRdb's copy has only in-frame clones and leaves some out. This table has around 93,000 clones, roughly 89% appearing once. The sample was blood. These receptors all come from a human donor in good health. The donor label of this sample is uncertain.

The chain couples TRBV27 to TRBJ2-2, with 7 bases matching TRBD2. Germline trimming cut 0 bases from V and 5 bases from J; bases unmatched to any gene: 0. This CDR3 is built from 14 residues. The germline gives CDR1 MNHEY, CDR2 SMNVEV (reference sequence). The CDR3 DNA sequence: TGTGCCAGCAGTTTATCGCGGGGGACCGGGGAGCTGTTTTTT. Translated: CASSLSRGTGELFF.

The V call is TRBV3-1 (or the pseudogene TRBV3-2), the J call TRBJ2-1; D gene uncertain. The CDR3 extends over 17 amino acids. The germline V gene has CDR1 LGHDT and CDR2 YNNKEL (reference sequence). V shed 0 bases and J shed 0 bases, with 12 bases lying between them. Written as DNA, the CDR3 is TGTGCCAGCAGCCAAGAAGGTGTCAGAGACTCCTACAATGAGCAGTTCTTC. Amino acid sequence: CASSQEGVRDSYNEQFF.